These T cell receptor beta chains were read from a single sample in a study of blood T cell repertoires in COVID-19. TCRdb keeps only in-frame clones here, not all; method: immunoSEQ multiplex PCR. The repertoire consists of more than 80,000 clones, with roughly four fifths occurring once and the leading ten covering around 7%. What was sequenced was peripheral blood. These receptors originate from a man aged 45-65 years with active or convalescent COVID-19. CDR3s include the opening cysteine and the closing phenylalanine or tryptophan. D genes are given only for firm matches.

v_call d_call cdr3_aa
TRBV9 . CASSASDSNQPQHF
TRBV5-1 . CASSLLSLSQETQYF
TRBV28 . CASGTTSPAQQYF
TRBV11-2 . CASIGGDSPLHF
TRBV5-4 TRBD2 CASSSRTSGVTGELFF
TRBV10-3 TRBD1 CAISSTGGSYGYTF
TRBV6-2/TRBV6-3 . CASSRLIPYGLGELFF
TRBV7-7 . CASSLTPGETQYF
TRBV5-1 TRBD1 CASTKQGAKETQYF
TRBV6-5 . CASSIDSSPDTEAFF
TRBV10-3 . CAGLGGNTIYF
TRBV3-1/TRBV3-2 TRBD1 CASSPQGAYSPLHF
TRBV18 . CASSPPGGHSFNYGYTF
TRBV6-5 TRBD2 CASSKLAGGLNEQFF
TRBV7-2 TRBD1 CASSRTGSFQYF
TRBV28 . CASRTSGTLTYNEQFF
TRBV7-9 TRBD1 CASSYSGTADQPQHF
TRBV29-1 . CSVDGAASSTDTQYF
TRBV5-4 TRBD1 CASSPGQGSGNTIYF
TRBV19 . CASRRLSEAFF
TRBV5-1 . CASSLGSSGDTEAFF
TRBV11-2 . CASSFLTGQETQYF
TRBV19 TRBD1 CASSDTGQGIEQYF
TRBV19 . CASSIRQANTGELFF
TRBV30 . CAWSPTDGETQYF
TRBV6-5 TRBD1 CASTTGGQGNSPLHF
TRBV6-5 TRBD1 CASSPGTGGSYEQYF
TRBV28 TRBD1 CASLEQGQPQHF
TRBV5-8 TRBD1 CASSLGQGLYGYTF
TRBV5-1 TRBD1 CASSPGQGNSNTEAFF
TRBV28 . CASVSWGPRYSNQPQHF
TRBV19 . CASSKQATYSNQPQHF
TRBV11-2 . CASSPAGVAGELFF
TRBV5-1 . CASSPGHVGDTQYF
TRBV2 . CASSDLLRTDTQYF
TRBV29-1 TRBD1 CSVGGQGNQPQHF
TRBV5-1 . CASSLGGLVQETQYF
TRBV28 . CASSGGASANEKLFF
TRBV28 . CASSLLRGNYGYTF
TRBV5-1 . CASSLGGLAKNIQYF
TRBV28 TRBD1 CASSLGGRGRPTNEKLFF
TRBV7-6 TRBD2 CASSTSQTSGGDTGELFF
TRBV15 TRBD2 CATSREGTSKETQYF
TRBV5-1 TRBD2 CASSPMAGGGANTGELFF
TRBV7-7 . CASSQSFGQLYNEQFF
TRBV19 TRBD1 CASSQGDRGKSNSPLHF
TRBV15 . CATSRDSPADTQYF